Listed below are T cell receptor beta chains from one sample, sequenced in a study. Generated by immunoSEQ multiplex PCR, the TCRdb table keeps only in-frame clones and is missing some. The repertoire holds about 50,000 clones, with approximately 95% as singletons. The sequencing input was PBMCs. Receptors were obtained from a man in his forties with rheumatoid arthritis. The CDR3 runs from the conserved cysteine through the conserved F or W. The order of the fields is D gene, V gene, J gene, CDR3 DNA, CDR3 protein. The D gene is left open where the match is weak.

>NA|TRBV10-3|TRBJ1-1
TGTGCCATCAGCCTCGGGGGGGGGAACACTGAAGCTTTCTTT
CAISLGGGNTEAFF
>NA|TRBV9|TRBJ2-3
TGTGCCAGCAGCGTAGACCCTCCAGATACGCAGTATTTT
CASSVDPPDTQYF
>TRBD1|TRBV7-2|TRBJ1-2
TGTGCCAGCAGCGCCCGGGACAGAAGTGTTAACGGCTACACCTTC
CASSARDRSVNGYTF
>NA|TRBV7-3|TRBJ1-6
TGTGCCAGCAGCTTAACTTCCCAGGCTAATTCACCCCTCCACTTT
CASSLTSQANSPLHF
>TRBD2|TRBV4-3|TRBJ2-3
TGCGCCAGCAGCCAAGCCTCCCTGGTAGCGGGAGCGGCAGATACGCAGTATTTT
CASSQASLVAGAADTQYF
>NA|TRBV18|TRBJ2-5
TGTGCCAGCTCACATACGACGGTCCAAGAGACCCAGTACTTC
CASSHTTVQETQYF
>NA|TRBV5-5|TRBJ1-1
TGTGCCAGCAGCTTGGCCCTTAAGGACCGGGCTGAAGCTTTCTTT
CASSLALKDRAEAFF
>TRBD1|TRBV6-6|TRBJ1-1
TGTGCCAGCAGTTCGGACAGGTATACGGTGAACACTGAAGCTTTCTTT
CASSSDRYTVNTEAFF
>NA|TRBV19|TRBJ2-3
TGTGCCAGTAGTATGGCGGGACAGCCTCCAGATACGCAGTATTTT
CASSMAGQPPDTQYF
>TRBD1|TRBV6-5|TRBJ2-2
TGTGCCAGCAGTACGACAGGGGGAAACACCGGGGAGCTGTTTTTT
CASSTTGGNTGELFF
>TRBD1|TRBV5-4|TRBJ2-2
TGTGCCAGCAGCCAGGGACAGGGGCGCACCGGGGAGCTGTTTTTT
CASSQGQGRTGELFF
>TRBD2|TRBV11-2|TRBJ2-3
TGTGCCAGCAGGATAGCGGGGGTCGGCGATACGCAGTATTTT
CASRIAGVGDTQYF
>NA|TRBV20-1|TRBJ1-5
TGCAGTGCTAGTGGGGATTATAGCAATCAGCCCCAGCATTTT
CSASGDYSNQPQHF
>TRBD2|TRBV13|TRBJ2-7
TGTGCCAGCAGCTCTAGCGGGGGGTCCTACGAGCAGTACTTC
CASSSSGGSYEQYF
>NA|TRBV20-1|TRBJ1-1
TGCAGTGCTAGAGGTCCCGGGGAAGCTTTCTTT
CSARGPGEAFF
>NA|TRBV29-1|TRBJ1-2
TGCAGCGTGTCTCGGGACTACACCTTC
CSVSRDYTF
>TRBD2|TRBV7-2|TRBJ2-1
TGTGCCAGCAGCTTCCGTAGCGGGGGGGTTGGTTCCTACAATGAGCAGTTCTTC
CASSFRSGGVGSYNEQFF
>NA|TRBV5-1|TRBJ2-7
TGCGCCAGCAGCGAGGGCGGAGTAAGCTCCTACGAGCAGTACTTC
CASSEGGVSSYEQYF
>NA|TRBV6-1|TRBJ1-1
TGTGCCAGCAGTGAAGTGGACACTGAAGCTTTCTTT
CASSEVDTEAFF
>NA|TRBV24-1|TRBJ2-2
TGTGCCACCGGGGACACGGGAGACACCGGGGAGCTGTTTTTT
CATGDTGDTGELFF
>TRBD1|TRBV5-6|TRBJ2-7
TGTGCCAGCAGCTTGGTAGGGGGCGAAGGGCACGAGCAGTACTTC
CASSLVGGEGHEQYF